The clone carrying this T cell receptor beta chain was seen more than once but under ten times. This sample was included in a study of T cells in lung cancer brain metastases. There are 13 residues in the CDR3. The V gene lost 5 bases and the J gene lost 7 bases, with 15 bases spanning the gap. CDR1 SEHNR and CDR2 FQNEAQ come from the germline V gene (reference sequence). Paired samples had equal genomic DNA input, ranging 2.24 to 4.92 ug. Data came from immunoSEQ multiplex PCR; TCRdb stores just in-frame clones and leaves some out. The sample carries roughly 1,700 clones, more than 80% recorded once.

Specimen: tumor tissue from a brain metastasis. The clonotype comes from a man aged 60-69 years with non-small cell lung cancer that had spread to the brain. This rearrangement joins TRBV7-9 to TRBJ2-7, with D possibly being TRBD1 (6 bases). CDR3 amino acids: CASSHLETGEQYF. CDR3 nucleotide sequence: TGTGCCAGCAGCCACCTCGAAACAGGGGAGCAGTACTTC.